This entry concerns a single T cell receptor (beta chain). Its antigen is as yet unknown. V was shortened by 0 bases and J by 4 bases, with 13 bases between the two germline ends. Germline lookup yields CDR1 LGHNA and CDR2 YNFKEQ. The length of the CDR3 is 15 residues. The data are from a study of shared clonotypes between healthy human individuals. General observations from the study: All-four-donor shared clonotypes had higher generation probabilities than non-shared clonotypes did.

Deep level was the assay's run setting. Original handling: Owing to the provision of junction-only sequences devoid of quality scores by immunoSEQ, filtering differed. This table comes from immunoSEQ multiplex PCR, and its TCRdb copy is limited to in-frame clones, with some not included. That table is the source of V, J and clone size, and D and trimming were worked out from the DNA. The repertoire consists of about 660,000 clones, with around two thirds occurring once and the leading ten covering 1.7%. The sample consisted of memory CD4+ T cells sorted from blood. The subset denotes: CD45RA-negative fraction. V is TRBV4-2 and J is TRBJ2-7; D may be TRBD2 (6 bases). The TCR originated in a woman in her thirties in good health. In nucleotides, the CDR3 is TGTGCCAGCAGCCAAGATACGGGAGAGATTTACGAGCAGTACTTC. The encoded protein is CASSQDTGEIYEQYF.